These 25 T cell receptor beta chains were sequenced from one sample in a study of beta chain features in type 1 diabetes. Every isolated RNA sample was fully reverse transcribed, so sequencing captured expressed TCRB transcripts. Sequencing was performed with immunoSEQ multiplex PCR; in TCRdb, only in-frame clones are kept and a portion is missing. The data show 350,000 to 400,000 clones, about 14% seen once. The sample consisted of naive CD4+ T cells from blood. The source of these receptors is a woman between 18 and 29 years old in good health.

The chain couples TRBV9 to TRBJ1-1; 7 bases agree with TRBD1. The CDR3 is 15 amino acids. Per the germline V gene, CDR1 is SGDLS and CDR2 is YYNGEE. With V trimmed by 4 bases and J by 6 bases, 12 bases remained unmatched. CDR3 sequence reads: CASSPGTRQGAEAFF. The CDR3 nucleotides read TGTGCCAGCAGCCCGGGGACGAGGCAGGGGGCTGAAGCTTTCTTT.

This clone was recorded a few times. J is TRBJ2-1 and V is TRBV5-4; D remains ambiguous. V lost 4 bases and J lost 4, with 9 bases in between. Germline-derived CDR1 and CDR2 are SGHNT and YYREEE (reference sequence). The CDR3 runs to 13 residues. The CDR3 spells CASSPTDYNEQFF. DNA for the CDR3: TGTGCCAGCAGCCCCACTGATTACAATGAGCAGTTCTTC.

The CDR3 sequence is CASSFNRGSGNTIYF. CDR3 nucleotide sequence: TGTGCCAGCAGCTTTAATCGCGGCTCTGGAAACACCATATATTTT. J is TRBJ1-3 and V is TRBV7-2; D unresolved. The germline gives CDR1 SGHTA, CDR2 FQGNSA. The V gene lost 3 bases and the J gene lost 0 bases, with 9 bases spanning the gap. The CDR3 length is 15 residues.

In this sample, this clone turned up a few times. The V call is TRBV7-9, the J call TRBJ2-1; D is uncertain. V was shortened by 2 bases and J by 4 bases, with 9 bases between the two germline ends. CDR1 and CDR2 from the germline V gene are SEHNR and FQNEAQ (reference sequence). The CDR3 is 14 residues long. The CDR3 DNA follows: TGTGCCAGCAGCTTAATGGTACTTTACAATGAGCAGTTCTTC. Amino acids: CASSLMVLYNEQFF.

This clone was seen a handful of times. The chain joins TRBV19 to TRBJ2-7; 12 bases are shared with TRBD1. CDR1 and CDR2 (germline): LNHDA, SQIVND (reference sequence). The CDR3 is 15 residues long. J gave up 6 bases and V 5 bases, and 8 bases lay outside the gene matches. CDR3 sequence: CASSGTGTGGGEQYF. The CDR3, as DNA: TGTGCCAGTAGTGGCACCGGGACAGGGGGCGGCGAGCAGTACTTC.

The chain couples TRBV5-1 to TRBJ2-1; the match to TRBD2 covers 16 bases. The germline V gene encodes CDR1 SGHRS and CDR2 YFSETQ. This CDR3 spans 17 amino acids. The V segment lost 4 bases and the J segment 8 bases; nucleotides outside the gene matches: 9. The CDR3 region has the DNA TGCGCCAGCAGCACGGGGACTAGCGGGAGGGCTACGGATGAGCAGTTCTTC. This translates into CASSTGTSGRATDEQFF.

This chain links TRBV6-1 with TRBJ2-5, with a weak D call TRBD1 (6 bases). The CDR3 sequence is 14 residues long. The germline CDR1 and CDR2 sequences are MNHNS and SASEGT. V lost 6 bases, J lost 6 bases, and 17 bases lay in between. The CDR3 protein is CASRTGRTGKTQYF. The CDR3 region has the DNA TGTGCCAGCAGAACGGGCCGAACAGGGAAGACCCAGTACTTC.

This clone was observed a handful of times. The J gene is TRBJ1-4, the V gene TRBV6-5, with a tentative D call TRBD1 (6 bases). Trimming shortened V by 2 bases and J by 6 bases, and 16 bases separated the two germline ends. This CDR3 region has 16 residues. CDR1 and CDR2 (germline): MNHEY, SVGAGI. The CDR3 spells CASSYLGGANDEKLFF. The CDR3 DNA sequence: TGTGCCAGCAGTTACCTTGGGGGGGCGAACGATGAAAAACTGTTTTTT.

The genes are TRBV27 and TRBJ2-7; 8 bases match TRBD2. V was pared by 6 bases and J by 2 bases, with 9 bases of the junction left unmatched. The CDR3 runs 15 residues. CDR1 and CDR2 from the germline V gene are MNHEY and SMNVEV (reference sequence). The CDR3 spells CASSRPGLETYEQYF. In nucleotides, the CDR3 is TGTGCCAGCAGCCGACCGGGACTAGAAACCTACGAGCAGTACTTC.

The chain's CDR3 is CASSHRAGSTDTQYF. The CDR3 region has the DNA TGTGCCAGCAGCCACCGGGCGGGATCCACAGATACGCAGTATTTT. The gene calls are TRBV7-2 and TRBJ2-3; tentative D call: TRBD2 (6 bases). V dropped 5 bases and J dropped 2 bases, with 14 bases sitting between them. The CDR3 runs 15 residues. Germline V gene sequence: CDR1 SGHTA, CDR2 FQGNSA. Full variable domain (remainder filled in from reference TRBV7-2 and TRBJ2-3): GAGVSQSPSNKVTEKGKDVELRCDPISGHTALYWYRQSLGQGLEFLIYFQGNSAPDKSGLPSDRFSAERTGGSVSTLTIQRTQQEDSAVYLCASSHRAGSTDTQYFGPGTRLTVL.

The chain links TRBV6-1 to TRBJ1-2; 11 bases agree with TRBD1. V dropped 3 bases and J dropped 6; count of bases not matched to a gene: 6. The CDR3 is 15 residues long. The germline gives CDR1 MNHNS, CDR2 SASEGT. CDR3 sequence: CASSEDRGRLDGYTF. Here the CDR3 DNA reads TGTGCCAGCAGTGAGGACAGGGGGCGTCTTGATGGCTACACCTTC.

This clone was picked up a small number of times. The same CDR3 arises from other DNA sequences in this sample as well. This rearrangement joins TRBV29-1 to TRBJ2-3; no clear D. Trimming took 4 bases from V and 2 from J, leaving 10 bases between them. Per germline, CDR1 SQVTM and CDR2 ANQGSEA. This CDR3 is 13 amino acids long. CDR3 bases: TGCAGCGTTGGTACACGAAACACAGATACGCAGTATTTT. This translates into CSVGTRNTDTQYF.

This clone has just a few counts. The genes are TRBV21-1 and TRBJ1-2; the table assigns TRBD1, which was not confirmed against the DNA. TRBV21-1 is termed a pseudogene. This CDR3 has 15 amino acids. The CDR3 here is CASSKALAVNYGYTF. The CDR3 bases are TGTGCCAGCAGCAAAGCGCTGGCAGTTAACTATGGCTACACCTTC.

There are a few counts of this clone. V gene TRBV4-3 combines with J gene TRBJ2-1; TRBD2 aligns across 11 bases. V lost 4 bases, J lost 4 bases, and 9 bases stayed unmatched. The CDR3 loop spans 17 amino acids. CDR1 and CDR2 from the germline V gene are LGHNA and YSLEER. The CDR3 DNA follows: TGCGCCAGCAGCCGGCGGGGACTAGCGGATTCATACAATGAGCAGTTCTTC. This codes for CASSRRGLADSYNEQFF.

The V gene is TRBV7-6, the J gene TRBJ1-1; D gene uncertain. Germline V gives CDR1 SGHVS, CDR2 FNYEAQ. The germline V and J ends were trimmed by 5 bases and 0 bases, with 7 bases remaining between them. This CDR3 region has 13 residues. The CDR3 sequence is CASSPTMNTEAFF. CDR3 bases: TGTGCCAGCAGCCCCACTATGAACACTGAAGCTTTCTTT.

This clone was observed a handful of times. The rearrangement joins TRBV30 to TRBJ1-2, with 7 bases fitting TRBD1. The V and J ends lost 5 bases and 7 bases, in that order; junction bases with no gene match: 7. Germline assignment: CDR1 GTSNPN and CDR2 SVGIG (reference sequence). This CDR3 spans 12 amino acids. This chain's CDR3 is CAWSTGPGGYTF. The DNA for the CDR3 is TGTGCCTGGTCGACAGGGCCGGGTGGCTACACCTTC.

The gene calls are TRBV5-1 and TRBJ2-2; possible D gene TRBD1, 5 bases. Germline V gene sequence: CDR1 SGHRS, CDR2 YFSETQ. CDR3 length: 11 amino acids. Between the trimmed V and J ends, which lost 1 base and 11 bases, there was a span of 6 bases. CDR3 amino acids: CASSLRTELFF. DNA for the CDR3: TGCGCCAGCAGCTTGCGGACAGAGCTGTTTTTT.

The rearrangement links TRBV5-1 to TRBJ2-7; 7 nucleotides align to TRBD2. CDR1 SGHRS and CDR2 YFSETQ come from the germline V gene. The ends lost 0 bases at V and 3 bases at J; junction bases unmatched: 6. CDR3 length: 15 amino acids. CDR3 bases: TGCGCCAGCAGCTTGGGGGGACGGGAGGACTACGAGCAGTACTTC. This sequence encodes CASSLGGREDYEQYF.

This clone showed up just a few times. The chain is built from TRBV6-5 and TRBJ2-7; TRBD2 is a possible D gene (5 bases). The length of the CDR3 is 13 residues. CDR1 is MNHEY and CDR2 is SVGAGI in the germline V gene. Trimming shortened V by 5 bases and J by 4 bases, and 12 bases separated the two germline ends. CDR3 nucleotides: TGTGCCAGCAGTAATACCGGACTGTACGAGCAGTACTTC. This translates into CASSNTGLYEQYF.

V gene TRBV5-6 combines with J gene TRBJ1-2; D is perhaps TRBD1 (5 bases). Trimming took off 3 bases at V and 8 bases at J, with 11 bases between the two ends. Germline V gene lookup returns CDR1 SGHDT and CDR2 YYEEEE. The CDR3 length is 12 residues. The CDR3 loop reads CASSSYRIGYTF. CDR3 coding DNA: TGTGCCAGCAGCTCGTACAGGATCGGCTACACCTTC. The full variable domain, completed using reference TRBV5-6 and TRBJ1-2, is DAGVTQSPTHLIKTRGQQVTLRCSPKSGHDTVSWYQQALGQGPQFIFQYYEEEERQRGNFPDRFSGHQFPNYSSELNVNALLLGDSALYLCASSSYRIGYTFGSGTRLTVV.

This clone occurred a few times. This sequence joins TRBV10-3 and TRBJ2-3; 9 positions agree with TRBD1. The ends lost 10 bases at V and 4 bases at J; junction bases unmatched: 9. Germline V gene lookup returns CDR1 ENHRY and CDR2 SYGVKD. This CDR3 contains 14 residues. The CDR3 sequence: CATERGTGSDTQYF. The CDR3 DNA reads as TGTGCCACCGAACGCGGGACAGGGTCAGATACGCAGTATTTT.

This clone was seen only a few times. V and J are TRBV2 and TRBJ1-1; D uncertain. The CDR3 sequence is 12 residues long. Germline values: CDR1 SNHLY, CDR2 FYNNEI. Trimming pared 7 bases from V and 4 bases from J, leaving 10 bases between. The chain's CDR3 is CASIERVTEAFF. As DNA, the CDR3 is TGTGCCAGCATCGAGCGAGTCACTGAAGCTTTCTTT.

Remarks on this clone: A junction boundary mismatches the germline segment, possibly from a read error. This chain uses TRBV7-9 with TRBJ2-3, with 14 bases aligning to TRBD2. The CDR3 is 18 amino acids. Germline values: CDR1 SEHNR, CDR2 FQNEAQ (reference sequence). In DNA form, the CDR3 reads TGTGCCAGCAACTTAGGACTAGCGGGAGGTCCTAGCACAGATACGCAGTATTTT. It codes for CASNLGLAGGPSTDTQYF.

The sample holds a few counts of this clone. The sample contains more than one DNA sequence encoding this CDR3. The chain uses TRBV20-1 and TRBJ1-4, with a tentative D call TRBD1 (6 bases). Trimming stripped 2 bases from V and 8 bases from J, with 6 bases between. The CDR3 totals 11 residues. The germline V gene has CDR1 DFQATT and CDR2 SNEGSKA (reference sequence). CDR3 DNA: TGCAGTGCTAGACAGGGGGAAAAACTGTTTTTT. Its translation is CSARQGEKLFF.

This clone appeared a few times. The chain couples TRBV30 to TRBJ2-3; D may be TRBD2 (5 bases). Germline CDR1 reads GTSNPN; CDR2 reads SVGIG (reference sequence). V lost 3 bases and J 10 bases, leaving 14 bases between the germline ends. This CDR3 is built from 12 residues. CDR3 protein: CAWSRRPGAQYF. In nucleotides, the CDR3 is TGTGCCTGGAGCCGTCGACCCGGGGCGCAGTATTTT.